This record covers a single T cell receptor (beta chain). These data originate in a study of blood T cell repertoires in COVID-19. For the study at large: Nucleic acid was either cDNA or gDNA, and it came from T cells, B-cell-depleted T cells, or PBMCs.

Losses at the gene ends were 0 bases for V and 2 bases for J; bases not matched to a gene: 4. Germline values: CDR1 SGDLS, CDR2 YYNGEE. CDR3 length: 17 amino acids. In the authors' methods: Researchers report that nucleated cell counts were estimated from reference gene primer amplification. Generated by immunoSEQ multiplex PCR, the TCRdb table keeps only in-frame clones and is missing some. V, J and clone size derive from that table, while D and trimming were established from the DNA sequence. Here the sample spans 200,000 to 250,000 clones, about 85% being singletons. The sequenced sample was peripheral blood. This clonotype was obtained from a woman of 80 years or more with active or convalescent COVID-19. This chain joins TRBV9 and TRBJ2-3, with 12 bases fitting TRBD2. CDR3 residues: CASSVGLAGGPTDTQYF. DNA for the CDR3: TGTGCCAGCAGCGTAGGGCTAGCGGGAGGGCCCACAGATACGCAGTATTTT.